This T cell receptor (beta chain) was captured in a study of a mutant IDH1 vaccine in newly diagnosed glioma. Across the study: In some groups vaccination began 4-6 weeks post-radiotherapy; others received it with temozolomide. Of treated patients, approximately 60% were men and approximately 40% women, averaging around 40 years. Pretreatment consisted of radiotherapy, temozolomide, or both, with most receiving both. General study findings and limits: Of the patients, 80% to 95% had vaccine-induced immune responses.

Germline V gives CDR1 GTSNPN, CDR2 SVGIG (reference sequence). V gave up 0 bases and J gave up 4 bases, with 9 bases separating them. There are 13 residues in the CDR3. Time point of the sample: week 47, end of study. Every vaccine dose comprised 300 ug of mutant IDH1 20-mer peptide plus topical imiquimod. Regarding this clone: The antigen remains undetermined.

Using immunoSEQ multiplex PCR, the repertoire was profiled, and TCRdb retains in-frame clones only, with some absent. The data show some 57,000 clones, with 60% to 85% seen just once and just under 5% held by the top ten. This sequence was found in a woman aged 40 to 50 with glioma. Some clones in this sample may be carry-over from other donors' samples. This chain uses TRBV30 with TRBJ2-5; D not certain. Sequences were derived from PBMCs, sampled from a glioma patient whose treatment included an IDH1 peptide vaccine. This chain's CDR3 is CAWSVAASETQYF. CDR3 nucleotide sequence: TGTGCCTGGAGTGTAGCTGCATCAGAGACCCAGTACTTC.